These T cell receptor beta chains were read from a single sample in a study of control samples from healthy donors and cancer patients. The protocol was immunoSEQ multiplex PCR, while the TCRdb copy is restricted to in-frame clones and leaves out a portion. The sample shows about 190,000 clones, approximately 95% of them seen only once. The sequenced sample was blood. The receptors shown here come from a man aged 18 to 35 in good health. Each CDR3 is given with its conserved first and last residue. The D gene is left open where the match is weak. Not every row has a clone size; where given, it reads once, few, many or a size class.

CDR3 DNA	CDR3 protein	D gene	V gene	J gene	clone size
TGTGCCAGTACACGGGGGACAGGCAGAAATCAGCCCCAGCATTTT	CASTRGTGRNQPQHF	TRBD1	TRBV19	TRBJ1-5	-
TGTGCCAGCAGGGGGACTAGCGGGGCCCAAGAGACCCAGTACTTC	CASRGTSGAQETQYF	TRBD2	TRBV2	TRBJ2-5	-
TGTGCCAGCAGTTACGACAGGGGAAACACTGAAGCTTTCTTT	CASSYDRGNTEAFF	TRBD1	TRBV6-5	TRBJ1-1	once
TGTGCCAGCAGCTTAGTAAGTCAGGGGGCCTACGAGCAGTACTTC	CASSLVSQGAYEQYF	TRBD1	TRBV11-2	TRBJ2-7	-
TGTGCCAGCACCCTCAGCCAGGGCACAGATACGCAGTATTTT	CASTLSQGTDTQYF	-	TRBV3-1/TRBV3-2	TRBJ2-3	-
TGTGCCAGCAGCGTAGAAGGGACTAGCGGGGGGGTCACAGATACGCAGTATTTT	CASSVEGTSGGVTDTQYF	TRBD2	TRBV9	TRBJ2-3	once
TGTGCTAGTGGTTTTTCTGGAAACACCATATATTTT	CASGFSGNTIYF	-	TRBV12-5	TRBJ1-3	few
TGCGCCAGCAGTGAGTCACCCGACAACGCGGCGGCTTTCTTT	CASSESPDNAAAFF	-	TRBV10-1	TRBJ1-1	few
TGTGCCAGCCCGGACAGGCAAAACCAGCCCCAGCATTTT	CASPDRQNQPQHF	TRBD1	TRBV12-3/TRBV12-4	TRBJ1-5	-
TGTGCCAGCAGCTTCGGAGGGACAGGGGTCAATCAGCCCCAGCATTTT	CASSFGGTGVNQPQHF	TRBD1	TRBV5-4	TRBJ1-5	-
TGTGCCAGCGGGGGGCGAAGCGAGCAGTACTTC	CASGGRSEQYF	-	TRBV3-1/TRBV3-2	TRBJ2-7	-
TGTGCCAGCAGCGTAGACTGGCAGCCTGCTGGAAACACCATATATTTT	CASSVDWQPAGNTIYF	-	TRBV9	TRBJ1-3	-
TGCGCCAGCAGCTTGGGGAGCTCCTACGAGCAGTACTTC	CASSLGSSYEQYF	-	TRBV5-1	TRBJ2-7	-
TGTGCCAGCACCCCCACCCCCTCCTACGAGCAGTACTTC	CASTPTPSYEQYF	-	TRBV5-4	TRBJ2-7	-